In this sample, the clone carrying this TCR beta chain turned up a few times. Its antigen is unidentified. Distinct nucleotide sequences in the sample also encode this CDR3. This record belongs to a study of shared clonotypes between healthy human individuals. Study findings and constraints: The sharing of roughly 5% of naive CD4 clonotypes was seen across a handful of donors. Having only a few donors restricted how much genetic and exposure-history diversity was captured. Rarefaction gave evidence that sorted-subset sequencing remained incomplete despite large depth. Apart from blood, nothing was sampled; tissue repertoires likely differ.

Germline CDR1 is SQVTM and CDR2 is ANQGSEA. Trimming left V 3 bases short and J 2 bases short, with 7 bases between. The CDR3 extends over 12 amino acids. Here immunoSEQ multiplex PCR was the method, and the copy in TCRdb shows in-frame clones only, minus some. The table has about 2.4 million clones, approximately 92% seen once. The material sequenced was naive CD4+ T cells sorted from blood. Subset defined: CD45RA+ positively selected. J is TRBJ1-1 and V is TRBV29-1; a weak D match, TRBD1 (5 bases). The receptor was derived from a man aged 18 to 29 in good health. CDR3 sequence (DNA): TGCAGCGTTGACGGGGCTAACACTGAAGCTTTCTTT. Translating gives CSVDGANTEAFF.